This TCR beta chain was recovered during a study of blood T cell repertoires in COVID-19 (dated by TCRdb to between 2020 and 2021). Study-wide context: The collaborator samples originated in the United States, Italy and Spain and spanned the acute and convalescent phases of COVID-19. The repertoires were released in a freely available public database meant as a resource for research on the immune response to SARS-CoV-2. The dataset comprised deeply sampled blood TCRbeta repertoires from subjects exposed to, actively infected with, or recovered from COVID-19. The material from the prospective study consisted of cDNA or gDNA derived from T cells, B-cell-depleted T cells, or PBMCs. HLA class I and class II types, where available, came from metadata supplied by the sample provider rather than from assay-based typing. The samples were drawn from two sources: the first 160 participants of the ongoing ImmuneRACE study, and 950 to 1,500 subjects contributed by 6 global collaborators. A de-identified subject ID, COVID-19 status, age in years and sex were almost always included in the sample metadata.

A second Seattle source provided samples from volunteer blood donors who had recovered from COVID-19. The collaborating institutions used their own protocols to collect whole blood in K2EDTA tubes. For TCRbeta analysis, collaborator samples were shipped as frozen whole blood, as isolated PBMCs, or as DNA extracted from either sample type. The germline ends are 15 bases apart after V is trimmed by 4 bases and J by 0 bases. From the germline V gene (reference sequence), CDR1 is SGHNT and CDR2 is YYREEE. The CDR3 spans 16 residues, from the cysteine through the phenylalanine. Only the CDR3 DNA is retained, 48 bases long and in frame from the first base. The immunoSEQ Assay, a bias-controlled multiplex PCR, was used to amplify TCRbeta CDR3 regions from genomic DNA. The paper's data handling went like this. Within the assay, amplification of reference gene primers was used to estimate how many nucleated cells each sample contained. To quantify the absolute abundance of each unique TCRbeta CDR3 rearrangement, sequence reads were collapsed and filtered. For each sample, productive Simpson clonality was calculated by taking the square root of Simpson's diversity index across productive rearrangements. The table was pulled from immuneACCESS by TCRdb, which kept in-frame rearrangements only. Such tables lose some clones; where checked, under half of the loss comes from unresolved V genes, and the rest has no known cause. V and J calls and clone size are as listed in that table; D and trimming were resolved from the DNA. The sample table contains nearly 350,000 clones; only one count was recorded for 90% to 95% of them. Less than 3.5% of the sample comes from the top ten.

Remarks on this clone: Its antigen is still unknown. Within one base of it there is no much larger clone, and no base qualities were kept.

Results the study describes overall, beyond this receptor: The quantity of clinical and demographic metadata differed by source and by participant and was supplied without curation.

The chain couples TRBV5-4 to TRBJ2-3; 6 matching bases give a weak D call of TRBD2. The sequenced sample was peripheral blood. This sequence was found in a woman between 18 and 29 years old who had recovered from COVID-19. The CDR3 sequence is CASSTGTFTSTDTQYF. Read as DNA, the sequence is TGTGCCAGCAGCACCGGGACTTTTACTAGCACAGATACGCAGTATTTT.